In this sample, the clone carrying this T cell receptor (beta chain) turned up a few times. The antigen is unknown. The entry originates in a study of beta chain features in type 1 diabetes. Study at large: Over all samples combined, about 100,000,000 sorted cells were examined. Overall study findings and caveats: Across all four CD4+ subsets, people with type 1 diabetes showed modestly shorter TCRB CDR3s. Type 1 diabetes patients had fewer VDJ junction insertions and more deletions.

Between the trimmed V and J ends, which lost 4 bases and 5 bases, there was a span of 15 bases. There are 15 residues in the CDR3. Germline V gene data show CDR1 as SGHAT and CDR2 as FQDESV (reference sequence). The authors reverse transcribed all of the isolated RNA, so sequencing captured expressed TCRB transcripts. Here immunoSEQ multiplex PCR was the method, and the copy in TCRdb shows in-frame clones only, minus some. The sample holds a few hundred thousand clones, about 14% seen once. The J gene is TRBJ2-1, the V gene TRBV11-1; D remains unclear. This clonotype originated in a man aged 30 to 45 with type 1 diabetes. Sequencing was carried out using naive CD4+ T cells from blood. CDR3: CASSSRLTENNEQFF. For the CDR3, the DNA is TGTGCCAGCAGCTCCAGACTGACGGAAAACAATGAGCAGTTCTTC. Full variable domain (missing parts from reference TRBV11-1 and TRBJ2-1): EAEVAQSPRYKITEKSQAVAFWCDPISGHATLYWYRQILGQGPELLVQFQDESVVDDSQLPKDRFSAERLKGVDSTLKIQPAELGDSAMYLCASSSRLTENNEQFFGPGTRLTVL.